This T cell receptor beta chain was obtained from a study of early T cells in non-severe SARS-CoV-2 infection. Across the whole study: Sequencing of bulk RNA from unsorted whole blood was done, without chain pairing.

As part of library construction, unique molecular identifiers were attached to individual cDNA molecules. MiXCR was run by TCRdb on the 5' RACE reads, yielding one entry per CDR3 protein. The repertoire holds roughly 40,000 distinct CDR3 sequences, with 12% as singletons. Sample: whole blood. The TCR sequence derives from an adult who was a healthcare worker with PCR-confirmed SARS-CoV-2 infection or an uninfected control (not recorded which).

DNA of the CDR3: TGTGCCAGCAGCCCCGGCCACTCCTACAATGAGCAGTTCTTC. Amino acids: CASSPGHSYNEQFF. This chain uses TRBV11-2 with TRBJ2-1, with D unclear. Germline V lookup: CDR1 SGHAT, CDR2 FQNNGV. CDR3 size: 14 residues. Trimming shortened V by 5 bases and J by 0 bases, and 8 bases separated the two germline ends.